This passage covers 25 T cell receptor beta chains from one sample sequenced in a study of T cell changes during pregnancy in multiple sclerosis. Only in-frame clones appear in the TCRdb table, and some are missing; sequencing was by immunoSEQ multiplex PCR. The sample has roughly 69,000 clones; over 75% are singletons. Sequencing used CD4+ T cells from peripheral blood mononuclear cells, obtained in the third trimester of pregnancy. The receptors were gathered from a female donor in good health, enrolled as a control in a pregnancy study.

This clone was detected once. The J gene is TRBJ1-5, the V gene TRBV30; TRBD1 matches at 8 bases. In germline, CDR1 is GTSNPN, CDR2 SVGIG (reference sequence). The CDR3 is 13 residues long. V lost 1 base to trimming and J lost 6 bases; unmatched junction nucleotides: 2. CDR3 DNA: TGTGCCTGGAGTGCACAGGGGGGTCAGCCCCAGCATTTT. As protein: CAWSAQGGQPQHF.

This sequence joins TRBV5-6 and TRBJ1-2; D ambiguous. This CDR3 region has 12 residues. Trimming cost V 0 bases and J 8 bases, with 8 bases left between them. In germline, CDR1 is SGHDT, CDR2 YYEEEE. For the CDR3, the DNA is TGTGCCAGCAGCTTGGCGGCGGGAGGCTACACCTTC. It yields the protein CASSLAAGGYTF.

The table lists this clone with a few counts. The V and J genes are TRBV14 and TRBJ1-6; 7 bases map to TRBD1. This CDR3 has 14 residues. Germline V CDR1 and CDR2: SGHDN, FVKESK. The junction had 3 bases not matched to a gene; V was cut back by 3 bases and J by 7 bases. In DNA form, the CDR3 reads TGTGCCAGCAGCCAGGGACAGCTGAATTCACCCCTCCACTTT. Its protein product is CASSQGQLNSPLHF. Full variable domain (missing parts from reference TRBV14 and TRBJ1-6): EAGVTQFPSHSVIEKGQTVTLRCDPISGHDNLYWYRRVMGKEIKFLLHFVKESKQDESGMPNNRFLAERTGGTYSTLKVQPAELEDSGVYFCASSQGQLNSPLHFGNGTRLTVT.

This chain connects TRBV7-9 to TRBJ2-5; 7 bases map to TRBD1. The CDR3 sequence is 15 residues long. Germline values: CDR1 SEHNR, CDR2 FQNEAQ (reference sequence). J gave up 7 bases and V 5 bases, and 13 bases lay outside the gene matches. CDR3 loop: CASSRTDRELGTQYF. The CDR3 coding sequence is TGTGCCAGCAGCCGCACCGACAGGGAGTTGGGGACCCAGTACTTC.

The chain couples TRBV4-1 to TRBJ2-1, with TRBD2 matching 9 bases. Germline-derived CDR1 and CDR2 are MGHRA and YSYEKL. The CDR3 has 16 residues. The V and J ends lost 0 bases and 6 bases, in that order; junction bases with no gene match: 6. This CDR3 is CASSQDLAGTINEQFF. CDR3 nucleotide sequence: TGCGCCAGCAGCCAAGATCTAGCGGGGACGATCAATGAGCAGTTCTTC.

This sequence joins TRBV7-2 and TRBJ1-2; D is perhaps TRBD1 (6 bases). CDR1 is SGHTA, CDR2 FQGNSA, per germline. Trimming pared 5 bases from V and 2 bases from J, leaving 21 bases between. The CDR3 sequence is 17 residues long. The CDR3 loop is CASSARGGEVKNYGYTF. As DNA, the CDR3 is TGTGCCAGCAGCGCAAGGGGGGGCGAAGTTAAAAACTATGGCTACACCTTC.

The J gene is TRBJ2-1, the V gene TRBV30; 8 nucleotides line up with TRBD2. V trimming: 7 bases; J trimming: 0 bases; junction bases outside the gene matches: 5. The CDR3 consists of 14 residues. Germline V gene data show CDR1 as GTSNPN and CDR2 as SVGIG (reference sequence). The CDR3 DNA reads TGTGCCTTGGCACTAGCGGACTCCTACAATGAGCAGTTCTTC. It is translated as CALALADSYNEQFF. Drawing the rest from reference TRBV30 and TRBJ2-1, the complete variable domain is SQTIHQWPATLVQPVGSPLSLECTVEGTSNPNLYWYRQAAGRGLQLLFYSVGIGQISSEVPQNLSASRPQDRQFILSSKKLLLSDSGFYLCALALADSYNEQFFGPGTRLTVL.

This rearrangement joins TRBV10-3 to TRBJ2-7; 7 bases match TRBD1. CDR3 length: 15 amino acids. The V and J ends lost 4 bases and 2 bases, in that order; junction bases with no gene match: 8. CDR1 is ENHRY, CDR2 SYGVKD, per germline. In DNA form, the CDR3 reads TGTGCCATCAGTGGAATTATGCAGGGGGCCTACGAGCAGTACTTC. Residues: CAISGIMQGAYEQYF.

The J gene is TRBJ2-4, the V gene TRBV6-6, with TRBD2 matching over 10 bases. The V gene's germline CDR1 is MNHNY and CDR2 SVGAGI (reference sequence). The CDR3 has 13 residues. The J segment lost 6 bases and the V segment lost 6 bases, leaving 2 bases of the junction unmatched. CDR3 residues: CASRAGGANIQYF. The CDR3 coding sequence is TGTGCCAGCAGAGCGGGGGGGGCAAACATTCAGTACTTC.

The chain links TRBV7-3 to TRBJ2-6; D is possibly TRBD1 (6 bases). Germline assignment: CDR1 SGHTA and CDR2 FQGTGA. This CDR3 comprises 17 residues. Deletions cut 8 bases from V and 3 bases from J, with 20 bases between. CDR3 region: CASVPFRDTLGANVLTF. In DNA, the CDR3 is TGTGCCAGCGTCCCATTCCGGGACACCCTTGGGGCCAACGTCCTGACTTTC.

The rearrangement uses TRBV7-9 and TRBJ1-1; TRBD1 aligns across 9 bases. The germline CDR1 and CDR2 sequences are SEHNR and FQNEAQ (reference sequence). The CDR3 length is 15 residues. With 0 bases clipped from V and 6 bases from J, the junction kept 5 bases outside the gene matches. CDR3 nucleotide sequence: TGTGCCAGCAGCTTAGCCCGCGGGACAGGGTCTGAAGCTTTCTTT. Amino acids: CASSLARGTGSEAFF.

The chain links TRBV5-4 to TRBJ2-1; 8 bases agree with TRBD2. The junction had 9 bases not matched to a gene; V was cut back by 0 bases and J by 4 bases. The CDR3 spans 17 residues. Per germline, CDR1 SGHNT and CDR2 YYREEE (reference sequence). CDR3 amino acids: CASSLELAGWGYNEQFF. CDR3 bases: TGTGCCAGCAGCTTGGAATTAGCGGGGTGGGGTTACAATGAGCAGTTCTTC.

The chain couples TRBV4-2 to TRBJ2-7, with 10 nucleotides matching TRBD1. Unmatched junction bases numbered 6, after V lost 3 bases and J lost 1 base. The CDR3 extends over 16 amino acids. Germline-derived CDR1 and CDR2 are LGHNA and YNFKEQ. The CDR3, as DNA: TGTGCCAGCAGCCATGAAGGACAGGGGGGATCCTACGAGCAGTACTTC. Protein sequence: CASSHEGQGGSYEQYF.

The chain links TRBV9 to TRBJ1-1, with D unclear. The CDR3 has 14 residues. V lost 0 bases and J 5 bases, leaving 11 bases between the germline ends. Germline V lookup: CDR1 SGDLS, CDR2 YYNGEE. CDR3 region: CASSVVSQWTEAFF. In DNA, the CDR3 is TGTGCCAGCAGCGTAGTCTCCCAGTGGACTGAAGCTTTCTTT.

This chain uses TRBV7-2 with TRBJ1-1, with TRBD1 as a possible D gene (6 bases). V gave up 6 bases and J gave up 4 bases, with 9 bases separating them. The CDR3 is 12 residues long. Germline-derived CDR1 and CDR2 are SGHTA and FQGNSA. The CDR3 protein is CASRGGATEAFF. The CDR3 DNA is TGTGCCAGCAGGGGGGGGGCCACTGAAGCTTTCTTT.

The rearrangement joins TRBV19 to TRBJ1-2; a weak D match, TRBD1 (5 bases). The V and J ends lost 0 bases and 2 bases respectively, with 16 bases between them. Germline CDR1 and CDR2: LNHDA and SQIVND (reference sequence). This CDR3 is built from 17 residues. The CDR3 DNA is TGTGCCAGTAGTATAGAGAGCGATGGGGGACTGAACTATGGCTACACCTTC. Translating it yields CASSIESDGGLNYGYTF.

CDR3 nucleotides: TGTGCCAGTAGTATTGGCGGGGTAGCAGATCAGCCCCAGCATTTT. It yields the protein CASSIGGVADQPQHF. The chain links TRBV19 to TRBJ1-5; no clear D gene. The CDR3 length is 15 residues. V was cut by 3 bases and J by 5 bases, with 14 bases left in between. The germline CDR1 and CDR2 sequences are LNHDA and SQIVND (reference sequence).

The chain carries TRBV19 and TRBJ1-5; tentative D call: TRBD1 (6 bases). The CDR3 runs 14 residues. Between the trimmed V and J ends, which lost 10 bases and 7 bases, there was a span of 20 bases. In germline, CDR1 is LNHDA, CDR2 SQIVND (reference sequence). The CDR3, as DNA: TGTGCCACCCGTGGGCCCGGGGGGCCACAGCCCCAGCATTTT. This encodes CATRGPGGPQPQHF.

V and J are TRBV29-1 and TRBJ2-3; 13 positions agree with TRBD2. J gave up 4 bases and V 7 bases, and 5 bases lay outside the gene matches. CDR1 and CDR2 (germline): SQVTM, ANQGSEA. CDR3 size: 14 residues. CDR3 region: CSAGLAGAPDTQYF. For the CDR3, the DNA is TGCAGCGCCGGACTAGCGGGGGCCCCAGATACGCAGTATTTT.

This clone was observed a single time. The chain recombines TRBV7-2 with TRBJ2-3; weak D call: TRBD1 (5 bases). The CDR3 is made up of 17 amino acids. The germline V gene has CDR1 SGHTA and CDR2 FQGNSA. V was shortened by 2 bases and J by 0 bases, with 15 bases between the two germline ends. In DNA, the CDR3 is TGTGCCAGCAGCTTACAAGCGACAGCTACTAGCACAGATACGCAGTATTTT. Amino acid sequence: CASSLQATATSTDTQYF.

DNA of the CDR3: TGTGCCAGCAGCTCTACAGGGCCGTATGGCTACACCTTC. It is translated as CASSSTGPYGYTF. The chain couples TRBV11-2 to TRBJ1-2, with a tentative D call TRBD1 (6 bases). The CDR3 spans 13 residues. Trimming took off 4 bases at V and 5 bases at J, with 11 bases between the two ends. Looked up from germline, CDR1 is SGHAT and CDR2 is FQNNGV.

The chain recombines TRBV4-1 with TRBJ1-2; 8 bases are a match to TRBD1. Germline trimming cut 0 bases from V and 3 bases from J; bases unmatched to any gene: 6. The germline V gene encodes CDR1 MGHRA and CDR2 YSYEKL. The CDR3 totals 16 residues. Here the CDR3 reads CASSQEGQAGDYGYTF. As DNA, the CDR3 is TGCGCCAGCAGCCAAGAGGGACAGGCGGGGGACTATGGCTACACCTTC.

A single count supports this clone. The J gene is TRBJ1-1, the V gene TRBV6-4, with D possibly TRBD1 on 5 matching bases. Trimming left V 8 bases short and J 3 bases short, with 13 bases between. The germline gives CDR1 MRHNA, CDR2 SNTAGT. This CDR3 is 13 amino acids long. The CDR3 spells CASAPGPDTEAFF. The CDR3 DNA reads TGTGCCAGCGCACCAGGGCCCGACACTGAAGCTTTCTTT.

The V call is TRBV7-8, the J call TRBJ1-4; TRBD1 agrees at 7 bases. This CDR3 is built from 14 residues. V gave up 3 bases and J gave up 8 bases; unmatched junction bases: 6. The germline V gene has CDR1 SGHVS and CDR2 FQNEAQ. In nucleotides, the CDR3 is TGTGCCAGCAGCTTGACAGGGTTCCAAGAAAAACTGTTTTTT. It is translated as CASSLTGFQEKLFF.

The chain is built from TRBV4-2 and TRBJ1-4; D remains unclear. This CDR3 is built from 15 residues. Germline CDR1 and CDR2: LGHNA and YNFKEQ. V gave up 0 bases and J gave up 5 bases, with 10 bases separating them. The CDR3 protein is CASSQDRTVNEKLFF. The CDR3 DNA sequence: TGTGCCAGCAGCCAAGATCGAACAGTGAATGAAAAACTGTTTTTT.